What follows describes a single TCR beta chain. Its target is unknown. The CDR3 has 15 residues. V lost 2 bases and J 5 bases, leaving 16 bases between the germline ends. The V gene's germline CDR1 is SGHKS and CDR2 YYEKEE (reference sequence). These data originate in a study of shared clonotypes between healthy human individuals. Libraries were prepared by immunoSEQ multiplex PCR; TCRdb keeps only in-frame clonotypes and omits some of them. The sample holds about 670,000 clones, 72% seen once. Study-wide findings and caveats: Sampling was confined to blood; repertoires within tissues likely differ.

Sequencing input: memory CD4+ T cells sorted from blood. Subset given: CD45RA-negative fraction. The TCR sequence derives from a woman aged 25 to 39 in good health. The chain links TRBV5-5 to TRBJ2-5, with a tentative D call TRBD2 (6 bases). The CDR3 sequence: CASSFGLLGGETQYF. CDR3 sequence (DNA): TGTGCCAGCAGCTTCGGTCTTTTAGGAGGGGAGACCCAGTACTTC.